In this sample, the clone carrying this T cell receptor beta chain turned up many times. Its antigen is not known. CDR1 and CDR2 (germline): SGHRS, YFSETQ. The CDR3 is 15 residues long. Trimming removed 0 bases from V and 5 bases from J, with 12 bases in between. These data come from a study of T-cell reconstitution after alpha-beta-depleted transplantation in children. General study points: Newly generated T cells supplied most T-cell counts and diversity one year post-transplant. Reportedly, only several hundred clones from non-depleted graft cells drove alpha-beta T-cell counts at about two months. Recipient T cells and thymic progenitors that survived were the source of the high TCRbeta diversity seen at day 60 in some patients.

Preparation of the TCRbeta library was carried out with unique molecular identifiers. TCRdb called the PCR reads again in MiXCR, with one record for every CDR3 protein. The table includes 130,000 to 150,000 distinct CDR3 sequences, roughly 9% detected once. The receptor comes from a female patient under 10 years old who had a stem cell transplant for congenital amegakaryocytic thrombocytopenia, so the T cells may come from the graft donor. V gene TRBV5-1 combines with J gene TRBJ2-4, with D possibly TRBD1 on 6 matching bases. The sample in question was PBMCs, mostly from graft donor cells, obtained 180 days after TCRalphabeta/CD19-depleted stem cell transplant. The CDR3 spells CASSLAGDTQNIQYF. In nucleotides, the CDR3 is TGCGCCAGCAGCTTGGCCGGGGACACTCAAAACATTCAGTACTTC.